Listed below are T cell receptor beta chains from one sample, sequenced in a study of siplizumab effects on memory and regulatory T cells. The assay was immunoSEQ multiplex PCR, and TCRdb's table has in-frame clones only and misses some. The profile shows 90,000 to 120,000 clones, about 91% of them singletons. The sample consisted of CD4+ T cells sorted from blood. These receptors were taken from a human donor in good health. Some clones in this sample may be carry-over from other donors' samples. The CDR3 runs from the conserved cysteine through the conserved F or W. A D gene is named only where the DNA matches it firmly. Not every row has a clone size; where given, it reads once, few, many or a size class.

j_call | v_call | clone_size | d_call | cdr3_aa | cdr3_nt
TRBJ2-3 | TRBV6-5 | once | . | CASSPSRGADTQYF | TGTGCCAGCAGTCCCTCCAGGGGTGCAGATACGCAGTATTTT
TRBJ1-2 | TRBV7-2 | . | . | CASSLDLDHIYGYTF | TGTGCCAGCAGCTTAGATTTGGATCACATCTATGGCTACACCTTC
TRBJ2-5 | TRBV29-1 | . | . | CSPCWQRLQETQYF | TGCAGCCCCTGTTGGCAGCGGTTACAAGAGACCCAGTACTTC
TRBJ2-7 | TRBV5-4 | . | TRBD2 | CASSFGTTPYEQYF | TGTGCCAGCAGCTTTGGGACTACGCCCTACGAGCAGTACTTC
TRBJ1-2 | TRBV28 | . | TRBD1 | CASSSDRDRGNGYTF | TGTGCCAGCAGTTCCGATCGGGACAGGGGGAATGGCTACACCTTC
TRBJ1-1 | TRBV6-6 | . | TRBD1 | CASSPGQGIGTEAFF | TGTGCCAGCAGCCCAGGACAGGGAATCGGCACTGAAGCTTTCTTT
TRBJ2-7 | TRBV14 | . | . | CASSQTYEQYF | TGTGCCAGCAGCCAGACCTACGAGCAGTACTTC
TRBJ1-1 | TRBV18 | . | . | CASSPPPGEGTEAFF | TGTGCCAGCTCACCACCGCCAGGGGAGGGAACTGAAGCTTTCTTT
TRBJ1-3 | TRBV30 | . | . | CAGLTIYF | TGTGCCGGTCTTACCATATATTTT
TRBJ2-1 | TRBV5-1 | . | . | CASSFDSTYNEQFF | TGCGCCAGCAGCTTCGACTCCACCTACAATGAGCAGTTCTTC
TRBJ2-5 | TRBV6-6 | . | . | CASSYPRQEKKETQYF | TGTGCCAGCAGTTACCCCCGACAAGAAAAGAAAGAGACCCAGTACTTC
TRBJ2-5 | TRBV9 | few | TRBD1 | CASSVVGGETQYF | TGTGCCAGCAGCGTAGTAGGGGGCGAGACCCAGTACTTC
TRBJ2-2 | TRBV5-4 | . | . | CAQGGTGELFF | TGTGCCCAAGGGGGCACCGGGGAGCTGTTTTTT
TRBJ1-1 | TRBV7-2 | once | TRBD1 | CASSLQGVQNTEAFF | TGTGCCAGCAGCTTACAGGGGGTTCAGAACACTGAAGCTTTCTTT
TRBJ2-3 | TRBV5-8 | once | TRBD1 | CASSPGTVYRTDTQYF | TGTGCCAGCAGCCCCGGGACAGTTTACCGCACAGATACGCAGTATTTT
TRBJ2-2 | TRBV19 | . | . | CASSARDTSTGELFF | TGTGCCAGTAGTGCCCGGGACACCTCCACCGGGGAGCTGTTTTTT
TRBJ2-3 | TRBV7-9 | . | TRBD2 | CASGGVLAGLRSTDTQYF | TGTGCCAGCGGGGGGGTGCTAGCGGGACTACGTAGCACAGATACGCAGTATTTT
TRBJ2-7 | TRBV5-4 | . | . | CASSLAPGRYEQYF | TGTGCCAGCAGCTTGGCCCCGGGGCGCTACGAGCAGTACTTC
TRBJ2-3 | TRBV28 | . | . | CASSLGGQMEDTQYF | TGTGCCAGCAGTTTGGGGGGACAGATGGAGGATACGCAGTATTTT
TRBJ2-2 | TRBV6-6 | . | TRBD1 | CASGKTGANTGELFF | TGTGCCAGCGGAAAAACAGGGGCGAACACCGGGGAGCTGTTTTTT